The 20 T cell receptor beta chains listed next were all sequenced from one sample in a study of blood T cell repertoires in COVID-19. Sequencing used immunoSEQ multiplex PCR; TCRdb keeps in-frame clones, though not all of them. The sample comprises about 74,000 clones, 65% to 90% of which are singletons, and 23% rests with the top ten. Sequencing input: peripheral blood. These receptor sequences come from a man in his fifties or sixties with acute or convalescent COVID-19.

This clone was seen a single time. This chain links TRBV2 with TRBJ1-1; 8 bases are shared with TRBD1. This CDR3 contains 14 residues. With 4 bases clipped from V and 1 base from J, the junction kept 2 bases outside the gene matches. CDR1 and CDR2 from the germline V gene are SNHLY and FYNNEI. CDR3: CASSAGQGNTEAFF. The CDR3 DNA is TGTGCCAGCAGTGCTGGACAGGGGAACACTGAAGCTTTCTTT. Full variable domain (rest looked up from reference TRBV2 and TRBJ1-1): EPEVTQTPSHQVTQMGQEVILRCVPISNHLYFYWYRQILGQKVEFLVSFYNNEISEKSEIFDDQFSVERPDGSNFTLKIRSTKLEDSAMYFCASSAGQGNTEAFFGQGTRLTVV.

The chain recombines TRBV28 with TRBJ2-1; 8 nucleotides match TRBD2. Germline-derived CDR1 and CDR2 are MDHEN and SYDVKM. The junction had 12 bases not matched to a gene; V was cut back by 5 bases and J by 9 bases. The CDR3 is 15 residues long. CDR3 loop: CASSPCRGGYCEQFF. CDR3 bases: TGTGCCAGCAGTCCTTGTCGGGGGGGCTATTGTGAGCAGTTCTTC.

The chain is built from TRBV2 and TRBJ2-1; possible D gene TRBD1, 5 bases. The germline V gene has CDR1 SNHLY and CDR2 FYNNEI. V was shortened by 7 bases and J by 7 bases, with 17 bases between the two germline ends. The CDR3 extends over 14 amino acids. The DNA for the CDR3 is TGTGCCAGCAATCAAAGGGCCAGGGATAATGAGCAGTTCTTC. As protein: CASNQRARDNEQFF.

This rearrangement joins TRBV15 to TRBJ1-1; 8 bases match TRBD1. The CDR3 runs 15 residues. V dropped 0 bases and J dropped 1; count of bases not matched to a gene: 1. Germline V lookup: CDR1 LNHNV, CDR2 YYDKDF (reference sequence). CDR3 bases: TGTGCCACCAGCAGAGACGGGACAGGGAACACTGAAGCTTTCTTT. Its translation: CATSRDGTGNTEAFF.

The chain recombines TRBV12-5 with TRBJ2-6, with a tentative D call TRBD1 (6 bases). The V gene lost 6 bases and the J gene lost 0 bases, with 9 bases spanning the gap. The CDR3 consists of 15 residues. Germline CDR1 reads LGHNT; CDR2 reads FRNRAP. CDR3 amino acids: CASGRQDSGANVLTF. The CDR3, as DNA: TGTGCTAGTGGCCGACAGGACTCTGGGGCCAACGTCCTGACTTTC.

The chain employs TRBV5-6 and TRBJ2-5, with 11 bases identical to TRBD2. The germline V gene encodes CDR1 SGHDT and CDR2 YYEEEE. Trimming at V came to 5 bases and at J to 0 bases, leaving 6 bases not matched to a gene. The CDR3 spans 16 residues. CDR3 amino acids: CASSLELAGDQETQYF. The CDR3 nucleotides read TGTGCCAGCAGTCTAGAACTAGCGGGGGACCAAGAGACCCAGTACTTC.

V gene TRBV4-1 combines with J gene TRBJ1-3; D unclear. This CDR3 is built from 15 residues. Trimming shortened V by 4 bases and J by 0 bases, and 10 bases separated the two germline ends. CDR1 is MGHRA and CDR2 is YSYEKL in the germline V gene. The CDR3 here is CASSLLPHSGNTIYF. DNA of the CDR3: TGCGCCAGCAGCCTACTTCCCCACTCTGGAAACACCATATATTTT.

The rearrangement joins TRBV7-2 to TRBJ2-7; 11 positions agree with TRBD2. Germline values: CDR1 SGHTA, CDR2 FQGNSA. Unmatched junction bases numbered 8, after V lost 2 bases and J lost 5 bases. The CDR3 is 16 amino acids. The CDR3 protein is CASSLRKTSGAHEQYF. The CDR3, as DNA: TGTGCCAGCAGCTTAAGGAAGACTAGCGGGGCCCACGAGCAGTACTTC. The complete variable domain, with remaining parts taken from reference TRBV7-2 and TRBJ2-7, reads GAGVSQSPSNKVTEKGKDVELRCDPISGHTALYWYRQSLGQGLEFLIYFQGNSAPDKSGLPSDRFSAERTGGSVSTLTIQRTQQEDSAVYLCASSLRKTSGAHEQYFGPGTRLTVT.

The chain has TRBV5-1 and TRBJ2-7; D may be TRBD2 (7 bases). V was trimmed by 7 bases and J by 3 bases, leaving 23 bases between them. Germline values: CDR1 SGHRS, CDR2 YFSETQ. This CDR3 is built from 16 residues. The CDR3 nucleotides read TGCGCCAGCTCCCGGGTCGCAACAGGGAGGGGCTACGAGCAGTACTTC. Protein product: CASSRVATGRGYEQYF.

The J gene is TRBJ1-1, the V gene TRBV7-7; D possibly corresponds to TRBD1 (5 bases). This CDR3 comprises 19 residues. The V end lost 0 bases, the J end lost 1 base, and 21 bases lay between the germline ends. Germline V gene sequence: CDR1 SSHAT, CDR2 FNYEAQ (reference sequence). CDR3 in amino acids: CASSLASSDHRRENTEAFF. The DNA for the CDR3 is TGTGCCAGCAGCTTAGCGTCTTCTGATCACAGGCGGGAGAACACTGAAGCTTTCTTT.

V and J are TRBV7-9 and TRBJ2-3; 8 nucleotides match TRBD2. CDR1 is SEHNR and CDR2 is FQNEAQ in the germline V gene (reference sequence). The CDR3 consists of 18 residues. The V and J ends lost 4 bases and 4 bases, in that order; junction bases with no gene match: 16. Here the CDR3 reads CASSSRGAAGGFSDTQYF. For the CDR3, the DNA is TGTGCCAGCAGCTCTCGGGGAGCCGCGGGGGGATTTTCAGATACGCAGTATTTT.

The rearrangement uses TRBV27 and TRBJ1-1; 7 bases line up with TRBD1. V was clipped by 3 bases and J by 6 bases; unmatched bases: 7. The germline V gene has CDR1 MNHEY and CDR2 SMNVEV (reference sequence). CDR3 length: 14 residues. The CDR3 spells CASSLVQGRSEAFF. The CDR3 DNA reads as TGTGCCAGCAGTTTGGTACAGGGGCGGTCTGAAGCTTTCTTT.

V gene TRBV3-1 (or the pseudogene TRBV3-2) combines with J gene TRBJ2-1; 12 bases align to TRBD2. V was pared by 5 bases and J by 7 bases, with 9 bases of the junction left unmatched. This CDR3 spans 16 amino acids. CDR1 is LGHDT, CDR2 YNNKEL, per germline (reference sequence). CDR3 sequence reads: CASSGPRTSGGNEQFF. The CDR3 DNA sequence: TGTGCCAGCAGCGGCCCACGTACTAGCGGGGGGAATGAGCAGTTCTTC.

V and J are TRBV7-9 and TRBJ2-1; 10 bases are shared with TRBD2. The CDR3 runs to 16 residues. Germline V gene data show CDR1 as SEHNR and CDR2 as FQNEAQ (reference sequence). The ends lost 6 bases at V and 2 bases at J; junction bases unmatched: 7. This CDR3 is CASRLPGLAPYNEQFF. Here the CDR3 DNA reads TGTGCCAGCAGACTTCCGGGACTAGCGCCCTACAATGAGCAGTTCTTC.

The chain links TRBV2 to TRBJ2-1; tentative D call: TRBD2 (5 bases). Germline V CDR1 and CDR2: SNHLY, FYNNEI. V lost 11 bases and J 2 bases, leaving 16 bases between the germline ends. This CDR3 has 14 amino acids. The CDR3 here is CAGQLTTTYNEQFF. In DNA form, the CDR3 reads TGTGCCGGTCAATTGACTACCACCTACAATGAGCAGTTCTTC.

CDR3 region: CASSGTGGTDTQYF. The CDR3 region has the DNA TGTGCCAGCAGTGGGACAGGGGGAACAGATACGCAGTATTTT. V gene TRBV2 combines with J gene TRBJ2-3; TRBD1 matches at 10 bases. Germline CDR1 is SNHLY and CDR2 is FYNNEI. The CDR3 contains 14 residues. Losses at the gene ends were 4 bases for V and 3 bases for J; bases not matched to a gene: 1.

This clone appeared many times. The chain recombines TRBV7-8 with TRBJ2-7; D is possibly TRBD2 (5 bases). V shed 5 bases and J shed 3 bases, with 11 bases lying between them. In germline, CDR1 is SGHVS, CDR2 FQNEAQ. The CDR3 runs 13 residues. The CDR3 DNA follows: TGTGCCAGCAGCCCTGGACTGAGCTACGAGCAGTACTTC. Translated, it gives CASSPGLSYEQYF.

Here the CDR3 reads CARDRDDPYNSPLHF. The CDR3 bases are TGTGCCAGAGACAGGGATGATCCCTATAATTCACCCCTCCACTTT. The rearrangement uses TRBV2 and TRBJ1-6; 7 positions match TRBD1. Germline CDR1 and CDR2: SNHLY and FYNNEI. The CDR3 spans 15 residues. Unmatched junction bases numbered 7, after V lost 9 bases and J lost 2 bases. Filled out from reference TRBV2 and TRBJ1-6, the complete variable domain reads EPEVTQTPSHQVTQMGQEVILRCVPISNHLYFYWYRQILGQKVEFLVSFYNNEISEKSEIFDDQFSVERPDGSNFTLKIRSTKLEDSAMYFCARDRDDPYNSPLHFGNGTRLTVT.

The chain combines TRBV3-1 (or the pseudogene TRBV3-2) with TRBJ1-6; 7 bases are shared with TRBD1. There are 15 residues in the CDR3. Germline V gene data show CDR1 as LGHDT and CDR2 as YNNKEL (reference sequence). With 4 bases clipped from V and 6 bases from J, the junction kept 6 bases outside the gene matches. CDR3 coding DNA: TGTGCCAGCAGCCGATACAGGGGCGGTAATTCACCCCTCCACTTT. It translates to CASSRYRGGNSPLHF.

V gene TRBV7-6 combines with J gene TRBJ2-3; 12 bases map to TRBD2. With 6 bases clipped from V and 3 bases from J, the junction kept 10 bases outside the gene matches. CDR1 is SGHVS and CDR2 is FNYEAQ in the germline V gene. This CDR3 region has 17 residues. In DNA form, the CDR3 reads TGTGCCAGCAGGGGGCCGGGACTAGCGGGTTATACAGATACGCAGTATTTT. Its protein is CASRGPGLAGYTDTQYF.